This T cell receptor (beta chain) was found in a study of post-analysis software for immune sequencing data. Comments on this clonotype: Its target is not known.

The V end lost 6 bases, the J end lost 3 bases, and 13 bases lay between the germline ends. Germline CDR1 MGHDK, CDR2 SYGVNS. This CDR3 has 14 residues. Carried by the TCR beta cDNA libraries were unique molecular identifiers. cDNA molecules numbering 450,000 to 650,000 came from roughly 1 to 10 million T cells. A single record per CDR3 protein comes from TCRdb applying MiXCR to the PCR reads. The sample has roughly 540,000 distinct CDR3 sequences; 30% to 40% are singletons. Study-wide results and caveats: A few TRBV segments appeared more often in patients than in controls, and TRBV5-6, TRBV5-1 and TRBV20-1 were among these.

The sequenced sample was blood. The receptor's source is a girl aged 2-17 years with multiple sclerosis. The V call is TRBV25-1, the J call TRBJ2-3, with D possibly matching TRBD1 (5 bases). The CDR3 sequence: CASSQWAGTDTQYF. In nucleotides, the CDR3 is TGTGCCAGCAGCCAATGGGCAGGGACAGATACGCAGTATTTT. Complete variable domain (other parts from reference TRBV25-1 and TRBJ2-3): EADIYQTPRYLVIGTGKKITLECSQTMGHDKMYWYQQDPGMELHLIHYSYGVNSTEKGDLSSESTVSRIRTEHFPLTLESARPSHTSQYLCASSQWAGTDTQYFGPGTRLTVL.